This T cell receptor (beta chain) came from a study of early T cells in non-severe SARS-CoV-2 infection. For the study at large: Sequencing of bulk RNA from unsorted whole blood was done, without chain pairing.

The CDR3 is made up of 16 amino acids. After removal of 1 base from V and 4 bases from J, the junction contained 8 bases not matched to a gene. CDR1 and CDR2 (germline): LGHNA, YNFKEQ. Study results and limitations: Private and CD4 specificities were missed by VDJdb matching, skewed to anti-spike CD8.

Concerning this clonotype: Its specificity is not known.

Individual cDNA molecules received unique molecular identifiers. TCRdb redid the calling of the 5' RACE reads with MiXCR, one entry per CDR3 protein. The table lists tens of thousands of distinct CDR3 sequences, 7.5% to 9% of them singletons, with about 3.9% in the top ten. The source material was whole blood, sampled at baseline. This clonotype was sampled from an adult who was a healthcare worker with PCR-confirmed SARS-CoV-2 infection or an uninfected control (not recorded which). The chain uses TRBV4-2 and TRBJ2-3, with 7 nucleotides matching TRBD2. CDR3 region: CASSQGGGAAPDTQYF. DNA of the CDR3: TGTGCCAGCAGCCAAGGGGGAGGGGCCGCCCCAGATACGCAGTATTTT.